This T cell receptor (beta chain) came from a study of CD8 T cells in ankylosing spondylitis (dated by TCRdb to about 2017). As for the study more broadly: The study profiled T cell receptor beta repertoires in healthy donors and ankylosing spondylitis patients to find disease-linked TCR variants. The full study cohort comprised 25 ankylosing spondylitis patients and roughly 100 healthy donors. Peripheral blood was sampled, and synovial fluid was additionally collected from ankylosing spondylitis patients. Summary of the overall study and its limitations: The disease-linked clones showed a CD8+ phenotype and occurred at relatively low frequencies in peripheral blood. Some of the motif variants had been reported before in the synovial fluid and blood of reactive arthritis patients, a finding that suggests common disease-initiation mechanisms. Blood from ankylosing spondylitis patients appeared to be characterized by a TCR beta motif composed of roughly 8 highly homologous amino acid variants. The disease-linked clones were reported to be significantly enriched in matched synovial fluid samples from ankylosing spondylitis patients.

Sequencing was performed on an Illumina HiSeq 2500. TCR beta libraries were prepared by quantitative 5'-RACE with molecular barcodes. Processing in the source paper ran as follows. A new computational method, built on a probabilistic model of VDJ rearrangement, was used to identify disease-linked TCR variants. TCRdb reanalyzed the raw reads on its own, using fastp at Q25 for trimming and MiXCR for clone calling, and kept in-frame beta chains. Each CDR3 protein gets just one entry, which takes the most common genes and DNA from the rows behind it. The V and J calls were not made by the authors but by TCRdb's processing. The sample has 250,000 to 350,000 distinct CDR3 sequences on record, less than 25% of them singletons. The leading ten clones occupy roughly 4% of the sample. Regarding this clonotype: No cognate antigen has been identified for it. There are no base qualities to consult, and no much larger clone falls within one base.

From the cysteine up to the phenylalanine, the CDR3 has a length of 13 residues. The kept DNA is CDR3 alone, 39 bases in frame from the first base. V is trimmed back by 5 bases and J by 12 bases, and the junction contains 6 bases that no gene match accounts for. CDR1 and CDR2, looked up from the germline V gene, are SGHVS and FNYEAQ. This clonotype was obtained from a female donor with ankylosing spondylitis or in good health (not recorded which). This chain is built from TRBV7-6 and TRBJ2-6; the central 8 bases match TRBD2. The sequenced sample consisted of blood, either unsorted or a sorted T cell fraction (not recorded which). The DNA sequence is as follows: TGTGCCAGCAGCCCCAGGACTAGCTCCGTCCTGACTTTC. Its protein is CASSPRTSSVLTF.